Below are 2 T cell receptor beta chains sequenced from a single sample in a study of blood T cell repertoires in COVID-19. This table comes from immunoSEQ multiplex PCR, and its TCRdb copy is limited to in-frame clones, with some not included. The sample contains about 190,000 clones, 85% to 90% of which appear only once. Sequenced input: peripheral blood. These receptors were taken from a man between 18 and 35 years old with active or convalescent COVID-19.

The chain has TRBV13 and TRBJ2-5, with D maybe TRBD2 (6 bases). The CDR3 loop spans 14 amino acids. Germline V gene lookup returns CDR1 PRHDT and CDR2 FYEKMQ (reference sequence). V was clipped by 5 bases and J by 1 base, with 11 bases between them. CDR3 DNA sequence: TGTGCCAGCAGCATTTGGACTACCCAAGAGACCCAGTACTTC. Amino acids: CASSIWTTQETQYF.

The chain's CDR3 is CASSPHRGANTEAFF. CDR3 nucleotides: TGCGCCAGCAGCCCCCACAGGGGGGCCAACACTGAAGCTTTCTTT. The chain carries TRBV5-1 and TRBJ1-1; TRBD1 matches 8 bases. The CDR3 loop spans 15 amino acids. From germline, CDR1 is SGHRS and CDR2 YFSETQ. The V segment lost 4 bases and the J segment 2 bases; nucleotides outside the gene matches: 7.